The next 7 T cell receptor beta chains were all read from a single sample in a study of T-cell memory formation after mild COVID-19. TCRdb used MiXCR to reprocess the 5' RACE reads, holding one entry per CDR3 protein. The sample yields around 150,000 distinct CDR3 sequences, approximately 10% seen once. Input material: PBMCs or a T cell subset sorted from them (not recorded which). The origin of the receptors is a man aged 18 to 30 who had mild COVID-19 (a few samples of this study predate the infection). Cell type and time point are not known.

This sequence joins TRBV5-1 and TRBJ2-7, with a possible D match to TRBD1 (6 bases). V was cut by 4 bases and J by 4 bases, with 12 bases left in between. The CDR3 extends over 13 amino acids. Germline CDR1 is SGHRS and CDR2 is YFSETQ. The CDR3 nucleotides read TGCGCCAGCAGCCAAACTACAGGGTACGAGCAGTACGTC. This gives the protein CASSQTTGYEQYV.

This chain joins TRBV14 and TRBJ2-3; TRBD1 agrees at 9 bases. This CDR3 contains 17 residues. The germline V gene has CDR1 SGHDN and CDR2 FVKESK. V shed 4 bases, J shed 6 bases, and the junction held 14 bases outside the gene matches. CDR3 loop: CASSLDSGTGKRDTQYF. The CDR3 DNA reads as TGTGCCAGCAGCCTAGATTCCGGGACAGGGAAAAGGGATACGCAGTATTTT.

The J gene is TRBJ2-1, the V gene TRBV20-1; D unclear. The CDR3 runs 12 residues. The germline CDR1 and CDR2 sequences are DFQATT and SNEGSKA (reference sequence). V dropped 6 bases and J dropped 8 bases, with 14 bases sitting between them. CDR3 DNA: TGCAGTGCCACTATCTCCTTCTATGAGCAGTTCTTC. It specifies CSATISFYEQFF.

This clonotype was detected only a few times. The gene calls are TRBV7-2 and TRBJ1-1; maybe TRBD1 (6 bases). The CDR3 spans 15 residues. V was clipped by 4 bases and J by 1 base, with 13 bases between them. Germline CDR1 is SGHTA and CDR2 is FQGNSA. CDR3 coding DNA: TGTGCCAGCAGCTACCCCCGGACAGCGAACACTGAAGCTTTCTTT. It specifies CASSYPRTANTEAFF.

The J gene is TRBJ2-7, the V gene TRBV5-6; 8 bases line up with TRBD1. Germline CDR1 is SGHDT and CDR2 is YYEEEE. V was clipped by 4 bases and J by 0 bases; unmatched bases: 6. The CDR3 contains 15 residues. CDR3 DNA sequence: TGTGCCAGCAGCGAACAGGGGGACTCCTCCTACGAGCAGTACGTC. It specifies CASSEQGDSSYEQYV.

In this sample, this clonotype turned up a few times. J is TRBJ2-7 and V is TRBV28; D might be TRBD1 (5 bases). Deletions cut 10 bases from V and 4 bases from J, with 11 bases between. This CDR3 has 11 residues. Germline CDR1 reads MDHEN; CDR2 reads SYDVKM. CDR3 coding DNA: TGTGCCACCCAAGGGGCATACGAGCAGTACGTC. It yields the protein CATQGAYEQYV.

This clonotype was seen at least ten times. The chain recombines TRBV7-2 with TRBJ1-1; D might be TRBD1 (5 bases). CDR1 is SGHTA, CDR2 FQGNSA, per germline. Trimming removed 6 bases at V and 0 bases at J, with 8 bases between. The CDR3 contains 13 residues. CDR3 DNA: TGTGCCAGCAGTCAGGGCATGAACACTGAAGCTTTCTTT. Amino acids: CASSQGMNTEAFF.